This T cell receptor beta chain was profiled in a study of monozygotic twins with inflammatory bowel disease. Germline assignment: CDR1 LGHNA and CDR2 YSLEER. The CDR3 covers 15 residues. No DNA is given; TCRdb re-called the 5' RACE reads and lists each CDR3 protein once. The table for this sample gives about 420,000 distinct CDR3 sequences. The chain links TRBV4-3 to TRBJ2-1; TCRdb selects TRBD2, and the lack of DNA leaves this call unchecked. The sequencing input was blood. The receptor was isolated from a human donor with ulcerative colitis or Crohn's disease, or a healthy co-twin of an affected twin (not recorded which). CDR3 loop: CASSPEGLARNEQFF.